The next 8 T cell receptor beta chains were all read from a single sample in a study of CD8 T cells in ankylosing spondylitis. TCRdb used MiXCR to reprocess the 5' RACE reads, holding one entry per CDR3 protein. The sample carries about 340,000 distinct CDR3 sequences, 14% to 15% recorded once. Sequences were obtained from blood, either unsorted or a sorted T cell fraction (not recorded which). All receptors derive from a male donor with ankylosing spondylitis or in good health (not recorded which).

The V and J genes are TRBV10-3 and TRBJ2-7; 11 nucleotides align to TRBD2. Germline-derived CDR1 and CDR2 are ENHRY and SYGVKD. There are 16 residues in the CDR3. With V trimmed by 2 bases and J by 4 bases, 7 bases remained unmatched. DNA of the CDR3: TGTGCCATCAGTGAGACCGTTCGACTAGCGGGATACGAGCAGTACTTC. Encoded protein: CAISETVRLAGYEQYF.

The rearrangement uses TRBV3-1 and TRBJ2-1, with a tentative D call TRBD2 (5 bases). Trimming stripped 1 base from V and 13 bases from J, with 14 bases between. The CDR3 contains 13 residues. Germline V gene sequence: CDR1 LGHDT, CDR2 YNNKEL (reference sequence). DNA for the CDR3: TGTGCCAGCAGCCAAGGCTACCTAGCCCACCAGTTCTTC. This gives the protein CASSQGYLAHQFF.

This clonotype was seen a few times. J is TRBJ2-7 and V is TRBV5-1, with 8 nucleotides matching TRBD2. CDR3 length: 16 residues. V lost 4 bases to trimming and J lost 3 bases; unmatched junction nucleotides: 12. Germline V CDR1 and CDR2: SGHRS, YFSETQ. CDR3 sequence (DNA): TGCGCCAGCAGCGCTCGAAGCGGGGGCTTCCTCTACGAGCAGTACTTC. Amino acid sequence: CASSARSGGFLYEQYF.

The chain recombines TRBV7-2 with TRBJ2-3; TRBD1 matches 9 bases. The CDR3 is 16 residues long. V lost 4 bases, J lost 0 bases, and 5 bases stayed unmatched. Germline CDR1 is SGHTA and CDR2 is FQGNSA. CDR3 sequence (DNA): TGTGCCAGCAGCTCCTGGGACAGGGCTAGCACAGATACGCAGTATTTT. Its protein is CASSSWDRASTDTQYF.

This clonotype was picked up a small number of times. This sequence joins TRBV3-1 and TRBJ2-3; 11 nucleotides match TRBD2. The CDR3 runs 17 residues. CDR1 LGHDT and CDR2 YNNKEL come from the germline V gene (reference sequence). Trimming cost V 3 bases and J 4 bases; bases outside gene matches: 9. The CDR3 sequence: CASSHATGTSGSDTQYF. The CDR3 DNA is TGTGCCAGCAGCCACGCCACCGGGACTAGCGGCTCAGATACGCAGTATTTT.

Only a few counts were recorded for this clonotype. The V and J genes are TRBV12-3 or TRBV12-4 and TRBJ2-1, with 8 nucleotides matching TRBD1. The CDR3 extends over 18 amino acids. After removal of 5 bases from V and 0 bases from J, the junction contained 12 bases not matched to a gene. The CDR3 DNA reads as TGTGCCAGCAGTCCAACGGACAGGGTAATAAGCTCCTACAATGAGCAGTTCTTC. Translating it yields CASSPTDRVISSYNEQFF.

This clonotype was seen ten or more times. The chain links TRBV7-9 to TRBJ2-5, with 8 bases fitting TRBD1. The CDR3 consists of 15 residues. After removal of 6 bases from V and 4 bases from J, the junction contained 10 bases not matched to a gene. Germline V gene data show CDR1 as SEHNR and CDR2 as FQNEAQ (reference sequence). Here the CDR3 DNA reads TGTGCCAGCAGTTCCGGACAGGGCGGTCGAGAGACCCAGTACTTC. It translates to CASSSGQGGRETQYF.

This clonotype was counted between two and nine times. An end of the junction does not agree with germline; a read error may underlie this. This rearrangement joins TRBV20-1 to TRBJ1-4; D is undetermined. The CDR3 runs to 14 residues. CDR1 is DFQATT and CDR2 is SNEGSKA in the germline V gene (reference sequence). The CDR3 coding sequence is TGCAGTGCCCCCCGGCCTCCGGCTAATGGAAAACTGTTTTTT. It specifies CSAPRPPANGKLFF.